The TCR beta chain under discussion was sequenced for a study of Ad26.COV2.S vaccination and SARS-CoV-2 variants. Across the whole study: The trial was COV1001 and the donor's arm was Ad26.COV2.S.

Only in-frame clones appear in the TCRdb table, and some are missing; sequencing was by immunoSEQ multiplex PCR. The sample shows about 350,000 clones, about 87% of them seen only once. This CDR3 has 15 residues. CDR1 and CDR2 from the germline V gene are LNHDA and SQIVND (reference sequence). The V end was cut by 7 bases, the J end by 7 bases, with 22 bases between. Regarding this clone: The antigen is not known.

The sample's treatment: 15 to 20 received Ad26.COV2.S at low or high dose, single or two shots; about 5 received placebo; per-sample allocation not given. Specimens were obtained on day 63 following the first vaccine or placebo injection. Cohort 1b enrolled adults aged 18-55 years in Boston. This vaccine is an Ad26 vector that expresses the Wuhan-strain SARS-CoV-2 spike. Notes on the study in general: Total T cell responses may have been underestimated by the TCR breadth and depth analyses.

This specimen consisted of peripheral blood, obtained in a trial of Ad26.COV2.S vaccine versus placebo. The chain joins TRBV19 to TRBJ1-1, with D unclear. The sequence derives from a person aged 18-65 years who received the Ad26.COV2.S COVID-19 vaccine or a placebo. In nucleotides, the CDR3 is TGTGCCAGTAAACTTTCGCTAAGAGAGAATAGTGAAGCTTTCTTT. It encodes CASKLSLRENSEAFF. Full variable domain (missing parts from reference TRBV19 and TRBJ1-1): DGGITQSPKYLFRKEGQNVTLSCEQNLNHDAMYWYRQDPGQGLRLIYYSQIVNDFQKGDIAEGYSVSREKKESFPLTVTSAQKNPTAFYLCASKLSLRENSEAFFGQGTRLTVV.